Shown below are 25 T cell receptor beta chains from a single sample sequenced in a study of cytomegalovirus exposure and HLA in healthy donors. The PCR ran on 60 Vbeta and 13 Jbeta primers. Sequencing used immunoSEQ multiplex PCR; TCRdb keeps in-frame clones, though not all of them. The sample table includes 40,000 to 50,000 clones. Source material: PBMCs. These receptor sequences come from a young man in good health and CMV-seronegative.

The chain has TRBV4-1 and TRBJ2-2; 9 nucleotides match TRBD1. The CDR3 length is 17 residues. V trimming: 3 bases; J trimming: 1 base; junction bases outside the gene matches: 6. CDR1 MGHRA and CDR2 YSYEKL come from the germline V gene. The CDR3 sequence: CASSHQTGGRNTGELFF. CDR3 in DNA: TGCGCCAGCAGCCATCAAACAGGGGGCAGGAACACCGGGGAGCTGTTTTTT.

This chain uses TRBV30 with TRBJ2-3; D is uncertain. V lost 0 bases to trimming and J lost 4 bases, with 5 bases between them. This CDR3 region has 12 residues. Germline CDR1 reads GTSNPN; CDR2 reads SVGIG (reference sequence). CDR3 in DNA: TGTGCCTGGAGTGTATCGGCAGATACGCAGTATTTT. Amino acid sequence: CAWSVSADTQYF.

The J gene is TRBJ2-1, the V gene TRBV7-9; the D is unclear. The V gene lost 5 bases and the J gene lost 0 bases, with 14 bases spanning the gap. Germline-derived CDR1 and CDR2 are SEHNR and FQNEAQ (reference sequence). The CDR3 is made up of 16 amino acids. DNA of the CDR3: TGTGCCAGCAGCCCGAGAGCGACCCGCTCCTACAATGAGCAGTTCTTC. This sequence encodes CASSPRATRSYNEQFF.

The V call is TRBV10-3, the J call TRBJ2-5; the D gene is possibly TRBD1 (6 bases). Trimming took 5 bases from V and 5 from J, leaving 9 bases between them. Germline lookup yields CDR1 ENHRY and CDR2 SYGVKD. The CDR3 spans 12 residues. CDR3 amino acids: CAISTGLETQYF. The CDR3 DNA reads as TGTGCCATCAGTACAGGGTTGGAGACCCAGTACTTC.

V usage is TRBV7-9 and J usage is TRBJ2-2, with a weak D call TRBD1 (6 bases). Trimming stripped 6 bases from V and 2 bases from J, with 10 bases between. Germline assignment: CDR1 SEHNR and CDR2 FQNEAQ (reference sequence). This CDR3 comprises 14 residues. CDR3 region: CASSRQVNTGELFF. In DNA, the CDR3 is TGTGCCAGCAGTAGACAGGTTAACACCGGGGAGCTGTTTTTT.

The V gene is TRBV7-2, the J gene TRBJ1-2, with 7 bases fitting TRBD1. Looked up from germline, CDR1 is SGHTA and CDR2 is FQGNSA. The V gene end was trimmed by 5 bases and the J gene end by 4 bases; junction bases not matched to a gene: 10. This CDR3 region has 15 residues. The CDR3 here is CASSHPLTGTYGYTF. CDR3 coding DNA: TGTGCCAGCAGCCATCCATTGACAGGGACCTATGGCTACACCTTC.

The gene calls are TRBV29-1 and TRBJ2-5, with D perhaps matching TRBD1 (5 bases). The CDR3 covers 14 residues. The V gene's germline CDR1 is SQVTM and CDR2 ANQGSEA. V gave up 4 bases and J gave up 5 bases, with 17 bases separating them. CDR3 region: CSVGRGGSEETQYF. CDR3 nucleotides: TGCAGCGTTGGAAGGGGCGGTTCTGAGGAGACCCAGTACTTC.

The chain has TRBV10-2 and TRBJ2-7, with a weak D call TRBD2 (6 bases). The V end was cut by 2 bases, the J end by 0 bases, with 14 bases between. CDR1 and CDR2 (germline): WSHSY, SAAADI. This CDR3 is built from 16 residues. CDR3 in amino acids: CASSELQAGYSYEQYF. CDR3 sequence (DNA): TGCGCCAGCAGTGAGCTTCAAGCGGGTTACTCCTACGAGCAGTACTTC.

This chain uses TRBV6-5 with TRBJ2-1, with 9 bases that match TRBD2. The CDR3 length is 15 residues. From germline, CDR1 is MNHEY and CDR2 SVGAGI. The ends lost 2 bases at V and 7 bases at J; junction bases unmatched: 6. The CDR3 spells CASSYVAGGKNEQFF. For the CDR3, the DNA is TGTGCCAGCAGTTACGTGGCGGGAGGGAAGAATGAGCAGTTCTTC.

V usage is TRBV7-2 and J usage is TRBJ1-2, with D hard to call. CDR3 length: 12 amino acids. Looked up from germline, CDR1 is SGHTA and CDR2 is FQGNSA. V was clipped by 3 bases and J by 8 bases, with 10 bases between them. CDR3 coding DNA: TGTGCCAGCAGCTTCCCCGAGCCCGGCTACACCTTC. It yields the protein CASSFPEPGYTF.

This chain uses TRBV5-5 with TRBJ2-7; a possible D gene is TRBD1 (5 bases). The CDR3 extends over 14 amino acids. Between the trimmed V and J ends, which lost 6 bases and 1 base, there was a span of 14 bases. Germline loops: CDR1 SGHKS, CDR2 YYEKEE (reference sequence). CDR3 region: CASIPTTESYEQYF. Written as DNA, the CDR3 is TGTGCCAGCATCCCTACGACAGAATCCTACGAGCAGTACTTC. Full variable domain (outside the CDR3, taken from reference TRBV5-5 and TRBJ2-7): DAGVTQSPTHLIKTRGQQVTLRCSPISGHKSVSWYQQVLGQGPQFIFQYYEKEERGRGNFPDRFSARQFPNYSSELNVNALLLGDSALYLCASIPTTESYEQYFGPGTRLTVT.

The chain couples TRBV18 to TRBJ2-5; a possible D gene is TRBD2 (5 bases). Trimming shortened V by 4 bases and J by 4 bases, and 7 bases separated the two germline ends. Germline-derived CDR1 and CDR2 are KGHSH and LQKENI. This CDR3 has 12 amino acids. CDR3 nucleotide sequence: TGTGCCAGCTCACGGAGCGGAGAGACCCAGTACTTC. Its translation is CASSRSGETQYF. The full variable domain, its missing parts supplied by reference TRBV18 and TRBJ2-5, is NAGVMQNPRHLVRRRGQEARLRCSPMKGHSHVYWYRQLPEEGLKFMVYLQKENIIDESGMPKERFSAEFPKEGPSILRIQQVVRGDSAAYFCASSRSGETQYFGPGTRLLVL.

The chain carries TRBV28 and TRBJ2-7; 7 bases match TRBD2. CDR1 and CDR2 (germline): MDHEN, SYDVKM. J was trimmed by 5 bases and V by 3 bases; bases with no gene match: 7. The CDR3 sequence is 14 residues long. DNA of the CDR3: TGTGCCAGCAGTTTCGGGGGGAACCACAACGAGCAGTACTTC. Protein sequence: CASSFGGNHNEQYF.

The CDR3 protein is CASSIWTGQETQYF. The CDR3, as DNA: TGTGCCAGTAGTATTTGGACAGGACAAGAGACCCAGTACTTC. J is TRBJ2-5 and V is TRBV19, with TRBD1 matching 7 bases. Germline-derived CDR1 and CDR2 are LNHDA and SQIVND (reference sequence). CDR3 length: 14 amino acids. V was clipped by 3 bases and J by 2 bases; unmatched bases: 3.

This chain uses TRBV9 with TRBJ2-1, with D unclear. The ends were cut back, 0 bases at V and 5 bases at J, with 6 bases in the middle. The length of the CDR3 is 13 residues. From germline, CDR1 is SGDLS and CDR2 YYNGEE. CDR3 region: CASSVDSHNEQFF. For the CDR3, the DNA is TGTGCCAGCAGCGTAGACAGCCACAATGAGCAGTTCTTC.

This sequence joins TRBV9 and TRBJ2-1, with 13 bases aligning to TRBD2. The CDR3 is 15 residues long. The germline V gene has CDR1 SGDLS and CDR2 YYNGEE. Trimming removed 7 bases from V and 5 bases from J; junction bases left unmatched: 6. DNA for the CDR3: TGTGCCAGCGGGAGAGGACTAGCGGGAGACAATGAGCAGTTCTTC. Amino acid sequence: CASGRGLAGDNEQFF.

The rearrangement links TRBV19 to TRBJ2-7; weak D call: TRBD2 (6 bases). Germline lookup yields CDR1 LNHDA and CDR2 SQIVND (reference sequence). The CDR3 contains 13 residues. V lost 6 bases and J lost 0, with 9 bases in between. The CDR3 protein is CASSRGSSYEQYF. Written as DNA, the CDR3 is TGTGCCAGTAGCCGGGGGAGCTCCTACGAGCAGTACTTC. Combining the CDR3 with reference TRBV19 and TRBJ2-7 gives the whole variable domain DGGITQSPKYLFRKEGQNVTLSCEQNLNHDAMYWYRQDPGQGLRLIYYSQIVNDFQKGDIAEGYSVSREKKESFPLTVTSAQKNPTAFYLCASSRGSSYEQYFGPGTRLTVT.

The J gene is TRBJ1-2, the V gene TRBV6-5, with D unresolved. Germline assignment: CDR1 MNHEY and CDR2 SVGAGI. The CDR3 totals 14 residues. Trimming stripped 0 bases from V and 10 bases from J, with 15 bases between. Here the CDR3 DNA reads TGTGCCAGCAGTTACTCGACGCGGCCGAGTGACTACACCTTC. Amino acid sequence: CASSYSTRPSDYTF.

The rearrangement joins TRBV19 to TRBJ2-3, with 9 nucleotides matching TRBD2. J lost 4 bases, V lost 4 bases, and 6 bases had no gene match. Per the germline V gene, CDR1 is LNHDA and CDR2 is SQIVND (reference sequence). CDR3 length equals 15 residues. The CDR3 loop reads CASSKVAGVADTQYF. CDR3 coding DNA: TGTGCCAGTAGTAAAGTAGCGGGAGTGGCAGATACGCAGTATTTT.

This chain joins TRBV5-1 and TRBJ2-7, with TRBD2 matching over 8 bases. Germline lookup yields CDR1 SGHRS and CDR2 YFSETQ. This CDR3 comprises 17 residues. Germline trimming cut 4 bases from V and 2 bases from J; bases unmatched to any gene: 14. The CDR3 region has the DNA TGCGCCAGCAGCCTTAGGGGAGCGGGAGCCGCCCCCTACGAGCAGTACTTC. Translation gives CASSLRGAGAAPYEQYF.

The chain combines TRBV6-5 with TRBJ2-7; 7 bases fit TRBD1. Germline CDR1 and CDR2: MNHEY and SVGAGI. The CDR3 sequence is 14 residues long. V lost 6 bases, J lost 2 bases, and 7 bases stayed unmatched. CDR3 residues: CASRQTGSTYEQYF. CDR3 sequence (DNA): TGTGCCAGCAGGCAGACAGGGTCAACCTACGAGCAGTACTTC.

The chain has TRBV6-5 and TRBJ1-2; 8 nucleotides agree with TRBD1. With V trimmed by 5 bases and J by 2 bases, 7 bases remained unmatched. The CDR3 is made up of 15 amino acids. The V gene's germline CDR1 is MNHEY and CDR2 SVGAGI. This CDR3 reads CASSTRGRQNYGYTF. The CDR3 DNA follows: TGTGCCAGCAGTACCAGGGGGCGGCAGAACTATGGCTACACCTTC.

The chain has TRBV18 and TRBJ1-5; TRBD1 might be the D (5 bases). V was pared by 3 bases and J by 5 bases, with 8 bases between. CDR3 length: 13 amino acids. Germline-derived CDR1 and CDR2 are KGHSH and LQKENI. The CDR3 spells CASSPGGDQPQHF. CDR3 coding DNA: TGTGCCAGCTCACCGGGGGGTGATCAGCCCCAGCATTTT.

This chain joins TRBV11-2 and TRBJ2-7; 8 bases align to TRBD2. Unmatched junction bases numbered 2, after V lost 4 bases and J lost 0 bases. The CDR3 is 14 amino acids. Germline loops: CDR1 SGHAT, CDR2 FQNNGV. The CDR3, as DNA: TGTGCCAGCAGCTGGACTAGCAGCTCCTACGAGCAGTACTTC. Translating gives CASSWTSSSYEQYF.

The chain carries TRBV2 and TRBJ2-3; 9 bases are a match to TRBD2. J was trimmed by 6 bases and V by 4 bases; bases with no gene match: 8. There are 15 residues in the CDR3. The V gene's germline CDR1 is SNHLY and CDR2 FYNNEI. The CDR3 is CASSVSGSPSDTQYF. CDR3 coding DNA: TGTGCCAGCAGTGTTAGCGGGAGCCCCTCGGATACGCAGTATTTT.